One sample yielded the 18 T cell receptor beta chains listed below, sequenced in a study of shared clonotypes between healthy human individuals. Profiling relied on immunoSEQ multiplex PCR, and the TCRdb table lists in-frame clones only, not all of them. The sample lists about 1.5 million clones, 98% seen once, with roughly 0.42% in the top ten. The sequenced sample was naive CD4+ T cells sorted from blood. Subset: CD45RA+ positively selected. These receptors came from a man aged 25 to 40 in good health.

Of note for this clone: This sample includes further DNA sequences coding for the same CDR3. This chain joins TRBV20-1 and TRBJ2-5; D not resolved. V lost 6 bases and J 0 bases, leaving 2 bases between the germline ends. This CDR3 spans 10 amino acids. Germline CDR1 is DFQATT and CDR2 is SNEGSKA (reference sequence). The CDR3 loop reads CSADQETQYF. The CDR3 nucleotides read TGCAGTGCGGACCAAGAGACCCAGTACTTC.

The chain has TRBV18 and TRBJ1-1; D may be TRBD1 (6 bases). CDR1 is KGHSH and CDR2 is LQKENI in the germline V gene. The CDR3 loop spans 14 amino acids. V was cut by 7 bases and J by 2 bases, with 14 bases left in between. CDR3 coding DNA: TGTGCCAGCTTATCTCTGGGGGGCAACACTGAAGCTTTCTTT. This encodes CASLSLGGNTEAFF. The complete variable domain, with remaining parts taken from reference TRBV18 and TRBJ1-1, reads NAGVMQNPRHLVRRRGQEARLRCSPMKGHSHVYWYRQLPEEGLKFMVYLQKENIIDESGMPKERFSAEFPKEGPSILRIQQVVRGDSAAYFCASLSLGGNTEAFFGQGTRLTVV.

The rearrangement links TRBV10-3 to TRBJ1-2, with 9 bases aligning to TRBD1. Germline-derived CDR1 and CDR2 are ENHRY and SYGVKD. The CDR3 is 16 residues long. V was pared by 2 bases and J by 7 bases, with 11 bases of the junction left unmatched. This chain's CDR3 is CAISEARDRVSGGYTF. DNA of the CDR3: TGTGCCATCAGTGAGGCCCGGGACAGGGTTTCGGGTGGCTACACCTTC.

The chain combines TRBV5-4 with TRBJ2-5; a possible D gene is TRBD1 (5 bases). The CDR3 has 14 amino acids. Deletions cut 0 bases from V and 2 bases from J, with 8 bases between. Germline CDR1 is SGHNT and CDR2 is YYREEE (reference sequence). The CDR3 nucleotides read TGTGCCAGCAGCTTGGGACAGATACAAGAGACCCAGTACTTC. Protein: CASSLGQIQETQYF.

This clone was counted between two and nine times. Other DNA sequences from this sample encode an identical CDR3 as well. V and J are TRBV9 and TRBJ2-2; 7 bases fit TRBD1. V dropped 1 base and J dropped 1; count of bases not matched to a gene: 1. The CDR3 spans 15 residues. Germline V gene sequence: CDR1 SGDLS, CDR2 YYNGEE. This CDR3 reads CASSVRTGNTGELFF. The CDR3 DNA reads TGTGCCAGCAGCGTAAGGACAGGGAACACCGGGGAGCTGTTTTTT.

The rearrangement uses TRBV5-3 and TRBJ1-5, with unresolved D. TRBV5-3 is an ORF, and what it does is uncertain. CDR3 size: 17 residues. Between the trimmed V and J ends, which lost 1 base and 2 bases, there was a span of 16 bases. Here the CDR3 DNA reads TGTGCCAGAAGCTTGCTTAGAGGTAACTGTGGCAATCAGCCCCAGCATTTT. It yields the protein CARSLLRGNCGNQPQHF.

The V and J genes are TRBV28 and TRBJ2-3; D remains unclear. V lost 5 bases, J lost 4 bases, and 16 bases lay in between. There are 15 residues in the CDR3. The germline gives CDR1 MDHEN, CDR2 SYDVKM. The CDR3 bases are TGTGCCAGCAGTCCCCCAGGTTCCAAGGCAGATACGCAGTATTTT. This encodes CASSPPGSKADTQYF.

This rearrangement joins TRBV4-1 to TRBJ2-1, with 10 bases aligning to TRBD2. V lost 1 base and J lost 2; bases outside the gene matches: 5. The germline V gene encodes CDR1 MGHRA and CDR2 YSYEKL. The CDR3 is 17 amino acids. The CDR3 protein is CASSQGTSGLPYNEQFF. CDR3 nucleotide sequence: TGCGCCAGCAGCCAAGGGACTAGCGGACTACCCTACAATGAGCAGTTCTTC.

Notes on this clone: The same CDR3 is also encoded by other DNA sequences in this sample. V gene TRBV7-2 combines with J gene TRBJ2-2, with no clear D. The germline gives CDR1 SGHTA, CDR2 FQGNSA. V lost 4 bases and J lost 5, with 5 bases in between. The CDR3 sequence is 12 residues long. The DNA for the CDR3 is TGTGCCAGCAGCTCTTATACCGGGGAGCTGTTTTTT. Its translation: CASSSYTGELFF.

The V gene is TRBV10-2, the J gene TRBJ2-7; D ambiguous. This CDR3 comprises 11 residues. Trimming took 5 bases from V and 5 from J, leaving 7 bases between them. Germline V CDR1 and CDR2: WSHSY, SAAADI. The CDR3 loop reads CASSTIHEQYF. The CDR3 DNA sequence: TGCGCCAGCAGTACGATACACGAGCAGTACTTC.

The chain's CDR3 is CASSVDPPQFGVRGGELFF. The DNA for the CDR3 is TGTGCCAGCAGCGTAGATCCGCCCCAGTTCGGGGTGCGGGGCGGGGAGCTGTTTTTT. The chain is built from TRBV9 and TRBJ2-2; a possible D gene is TRBD2 (6 bases). The CDR3 sequence is 19 residues long. The germline V and J ends were trimmed by 0 bases and 7 bases, with 25 bases remaining between them. Germline assignment: CDR1 SGDLS and CDR2 YYNGEE. Together with reference TRBV9 and TRBJ2-2, the CDR3 gives the full variable domain: DSGVTQTPKHLITATGQRVTLRCSPRSGDLSVYWYQQSLDQGLQFLIQYYNGEERAKGNILERFSAQQFPDLHSELNLSSLELGDSALYFCASSVDPPQFGVRGGELFFGEGSRLTVL.

This chain uses TRBV9 with TRBJ2-1, with unresolved D. V dropped 0 bases and J dropped 12 bases, with 16 bases sitting between them. The germline V gene encodes CDR1 SGDLS and CDR2 YYNGEE. The CDR3 runs 14 residues. In DNA form, the CDR3 reads TGTGCCAGCAGCGTAGGAGGTTTAGGGCTTGGGCAGTTCTTC. The encoded protein is CASSVGGLGLGQFF.

This clone was detected only once. V and J are TRBV18 and TRBJ2-5; 7 bases fit TRBD1. V dropped 1 base and J dropped 5; count of bases not matched to a gene: 7. CDR1 is KGHSH, CDR2 LQKENI, per germline. The CDR3 sequence is 15 residues long. CDR3 in amino acids: CASSPHTGVGETQYF. CDR3 sequence (DNA): TGTGCCAGCTCACCACATACAGGGGTTGGCGAGACCCAGTACTTC.

V usage is TRBV25-1 and J usage is TRBJ2-1, with TRBD2 matching 8 bases. The CDR3 length is 18 residues. Germline CDR1 MGHDK, CDR2 SYGVNS. Trimming cost V 0 bases and J 3 bases; bases outside gene matches: 10. CDR3 sequence (DNA): TGTGCCAGCAGTGAATATTGGCGGGAGGCATTCAACTACAATGAGCAGTTCTTC. This sequence encodes CASSEYWREAFNYNEQFF.

The chain uses TRBV18 and TRBJ2-7; 10 bases agree with TRBD1. With 3 bases clipped from V and 5 bases from J, the junction kept 4 bases outside the gene matches. This CDR3 region has 14 residues. Germline lookup yields CDR1 KGHSH and CDR2 LQKENI. The CDR3 loop reads CASSPGTGANEQYF. CDR3 nucleotide sequence: TGTGCCAGCTCACCCGGGACAGGGGCCAACGAGCAGTACTTC.

This chain's CDR3 is CASRDSSVRQYF. DNA of the CDR3: TGTGCCAGCAGGGACTCCTCGGTCAGGCAGTACTTC. The gene calls are TRBV28 and TRBJ2-7; D might be TRBD2 (5 bases). The CDR3 has 12 residues. Per the germline V gene, CDR1 is MDHEN and CDR2 is SYDVKM. Trimming shortened V by 6 bases and J by 9 bases, and 15 bases separated the two germline ends.

The chain employs TRBV5-8 and TRBJ1-4; D is unclear. This CDR3 has 14 residues. CDR1 is SGHTS, CDR2 YDEGEE, per germline. With 0 bases removed from V and 0 bases from J, the gap between germline ends came to 3 bases. CDR3 in DNA: TGTGCCAGCAGCTTGGGTGCAACTAATGAAAAACTGTTTTTT. Translating gives CASSLGATNEKLFF.

This sequence joins TRBV14 and TRBJ2-7; no firm D call. Trimming removed 1 base at V and 10 bases at J, with 8 bases between. The V gene's germline CDR1 is SGHDN and CDR2 FVKESK. CDR3 length: 11 amino acids. The CDR3 reads CASSQGHSQYF. For the CDR3, the DNA is TGTGCCAGCAGCCAAGGACATTCCCAGTACTTC. The variable domain in full, completed from reference TRBV14 and TRBJ2-7, reads EAGVTQFPSHSVIEKGQTVTLRCDPISGHDNLYWYRRVMGKEIKFLLHFVKESKQDESGMPNNRFLAERTGGTYSTLKVQPAELEDSGVYFCASSQGHSQYFGPGTRLTVT.